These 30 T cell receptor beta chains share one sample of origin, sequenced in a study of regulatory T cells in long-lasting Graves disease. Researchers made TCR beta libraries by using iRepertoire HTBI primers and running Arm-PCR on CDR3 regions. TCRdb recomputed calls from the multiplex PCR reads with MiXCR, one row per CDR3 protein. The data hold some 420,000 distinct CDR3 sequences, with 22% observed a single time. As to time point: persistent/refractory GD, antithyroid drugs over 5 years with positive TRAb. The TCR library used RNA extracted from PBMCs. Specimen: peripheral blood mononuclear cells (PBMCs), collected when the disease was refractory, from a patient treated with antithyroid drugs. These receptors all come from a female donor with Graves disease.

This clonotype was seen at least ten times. This CDR3 is CASSETAGGAYGYTF. In nucleotides, the CDR3 is TGTGCCAGCAGTGAAACCGCAGGGGGCGCTTATGGCTACACCTTC. The rearrangement joins TRBV2 to TRBJ1-2; TRBD1 aligns across 8 bases. The V and J ends lost 2 bases and 5 bases, in that order; junction bases with no gene match: 7. Germline CDR1 is SNHLY and CDR2 is FYNNEI. The CDR3 is 15 amino acids.

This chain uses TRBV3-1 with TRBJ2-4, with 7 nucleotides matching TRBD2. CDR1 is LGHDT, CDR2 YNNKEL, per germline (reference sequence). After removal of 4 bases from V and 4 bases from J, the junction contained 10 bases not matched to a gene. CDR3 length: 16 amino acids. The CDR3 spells CASSLQSGALKNIQYF. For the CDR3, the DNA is TGTGCCAGCAGCCTGCAGAGCGGGGCGCTTAAAAACATTCAGTACTTC.

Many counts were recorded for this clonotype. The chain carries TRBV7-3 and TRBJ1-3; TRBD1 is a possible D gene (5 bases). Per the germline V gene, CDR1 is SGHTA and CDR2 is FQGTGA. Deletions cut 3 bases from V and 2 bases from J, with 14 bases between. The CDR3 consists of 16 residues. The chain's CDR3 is CASSLGPMGAGNTIYF. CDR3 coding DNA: TGTGCCAGCAGCTTGGGACCCATGGGAGCTGGAAACACCATATATTTT.

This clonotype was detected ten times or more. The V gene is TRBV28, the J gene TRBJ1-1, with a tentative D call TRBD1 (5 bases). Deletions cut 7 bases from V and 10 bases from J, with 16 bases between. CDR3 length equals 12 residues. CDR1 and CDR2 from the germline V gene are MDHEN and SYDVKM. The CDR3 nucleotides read TGTGCCAGCACCCGACAGTCGGCCCCAGCTTTCTTT. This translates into CASTRQSAPAFF.

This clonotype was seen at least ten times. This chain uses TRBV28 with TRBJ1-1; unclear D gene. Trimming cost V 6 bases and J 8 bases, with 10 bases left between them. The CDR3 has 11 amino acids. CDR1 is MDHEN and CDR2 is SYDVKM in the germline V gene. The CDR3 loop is CASSKPYEAFF. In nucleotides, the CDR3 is TGTGCCAGCAGCAAACCCTACGAAGCTTTCTTT.

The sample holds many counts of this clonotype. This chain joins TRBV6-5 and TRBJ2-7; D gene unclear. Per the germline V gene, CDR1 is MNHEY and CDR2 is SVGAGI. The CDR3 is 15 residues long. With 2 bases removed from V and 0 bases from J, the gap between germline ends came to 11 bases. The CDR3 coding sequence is TGTGCCAGCAGTTACCGTTCCTCAACCTCCTACGAGCAGTACTTC. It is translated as CASSYRSSTSYEQYF.

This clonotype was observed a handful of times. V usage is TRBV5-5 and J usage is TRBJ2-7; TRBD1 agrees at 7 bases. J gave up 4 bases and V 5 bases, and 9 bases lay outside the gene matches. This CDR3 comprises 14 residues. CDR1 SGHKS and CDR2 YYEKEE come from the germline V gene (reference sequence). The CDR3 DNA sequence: TGTGCCAGCAGTGTCCGGGACAGTCAGTACGAGCAGTACTTC. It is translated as CASSVRDSQYEQYF.

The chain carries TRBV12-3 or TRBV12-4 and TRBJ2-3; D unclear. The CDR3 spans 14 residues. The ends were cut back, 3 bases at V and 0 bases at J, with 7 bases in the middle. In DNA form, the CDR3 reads TGTGCCAGCAGTTTTATGCTAAGCACAGATACGCAGTATTTT. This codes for CASSFMLSTDTQYF.

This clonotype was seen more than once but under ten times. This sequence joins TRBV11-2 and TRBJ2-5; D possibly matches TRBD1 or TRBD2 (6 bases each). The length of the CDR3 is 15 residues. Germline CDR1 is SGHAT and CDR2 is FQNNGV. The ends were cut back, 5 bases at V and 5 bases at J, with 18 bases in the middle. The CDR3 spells CASSPTEGRGETQYF. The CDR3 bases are TGTGCCAGCAGCCCTACGGAGGGTAGGGGGGAGACCCAGTACTTC.

DNA for the CDR3: TGCAGTGCTAGAGACCTCGGACAGGGCGGAGGGGAAAAACTGTTTTTT. This translates into CSARDLGQGGGEKLFF. V and J are TRBV20-1 and TRBJ1-4; 8 nucleotides agree with TRBD1. The length of the CDR3 is 16 residues. From germline, CDR1 is DFQATT and CDR2 SNEGSKA (reference sequence). V gave up 0 bases and J gave up 8 bases; unmatched junction bases: 11.

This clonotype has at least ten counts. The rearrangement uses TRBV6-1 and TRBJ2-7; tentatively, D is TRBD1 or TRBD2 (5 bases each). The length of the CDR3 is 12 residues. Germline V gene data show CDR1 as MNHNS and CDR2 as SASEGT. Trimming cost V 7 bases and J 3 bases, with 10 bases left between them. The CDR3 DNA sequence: TGTGCCAGCACCCGGGACGGCTACGAGCAGTACTTC. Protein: CASTRDGYEQYF.

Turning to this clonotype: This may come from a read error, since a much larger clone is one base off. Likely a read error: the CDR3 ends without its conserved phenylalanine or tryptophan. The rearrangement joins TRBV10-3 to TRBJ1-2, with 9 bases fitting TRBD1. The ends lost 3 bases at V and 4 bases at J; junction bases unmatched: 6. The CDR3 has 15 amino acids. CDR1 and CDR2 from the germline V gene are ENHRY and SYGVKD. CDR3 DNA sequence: TGTGCCATCAGTGATGGACAGGGGATATCCTATGGCTACACCTAC. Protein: CAISDGQGISYGYTY.

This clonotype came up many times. CDR3 DNA sequence: TGTGCCAGCAGTTTAGCGACTAGACGGACCGGGGAGCTGTTTTTT. Protein product: CASSLATRRTGELFF. This chain joins TRBV28 and TRBJ2-2; D may be TRBD2 (6 bases). This CDR3 has 15 amino acids. Deletions cut 2 bases from V and 5 bases from J, with 12 bases between. Germline assignment: CDR1 MDHEN and CDR2 SYDVKM.

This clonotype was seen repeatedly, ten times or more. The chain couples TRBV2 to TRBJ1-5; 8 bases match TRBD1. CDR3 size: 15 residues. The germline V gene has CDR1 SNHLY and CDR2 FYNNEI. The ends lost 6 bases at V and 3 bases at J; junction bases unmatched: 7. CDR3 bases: TGTGCCAGCAGCCCGACAGGGGAGGACAATCAGCCCCAGCATTTT. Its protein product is CASSPTGEDNQPQHF.

The CDR3 coding sequence is TGTGCCAGCAGCTTTTCTGTTAGCGGGAGGGCCCACGAGCAGTACTTC. Residues: CASSFSVSGRAHEQYF. The chain combines TRBV7-9 with TRBJ2-7; 11 bases are shared with TRBD2. The CDR3 totals 16 residues. Unmatched junction bases numbered 9, after V lost 3 bases and J lost 5 bases. Germline-derived CDR1 and CDR2 are SEHNR and FQNEAQ (reference sequence).

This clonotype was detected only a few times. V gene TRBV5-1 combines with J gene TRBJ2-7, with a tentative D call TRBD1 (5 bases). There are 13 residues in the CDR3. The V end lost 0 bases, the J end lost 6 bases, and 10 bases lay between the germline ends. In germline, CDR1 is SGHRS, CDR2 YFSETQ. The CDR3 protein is CASSLAGFSEQYF. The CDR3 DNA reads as TGCGCCAGCAGCTTGGCAGGGTTCAGCGAGCAGTACTTC.

The CDR3 coding sequence is TGTGCCAGCAGTTTATCTCCAGGGGGCGGCAATCAGCCCCAGCATTTT. Translation: CASSLSPGGGNQPQHF. The genes are TRBV27 and TRBJ1-5; 8 nucleotides match TRBD1. CDR3 size: 16 residues. The junction had 3 bases not matched to a gene; V was cut back by 0 bases and J by 2 bases. The germline V gene encodes CDR1 MNHEY and CDR2 SMNVEV (reference sequence).

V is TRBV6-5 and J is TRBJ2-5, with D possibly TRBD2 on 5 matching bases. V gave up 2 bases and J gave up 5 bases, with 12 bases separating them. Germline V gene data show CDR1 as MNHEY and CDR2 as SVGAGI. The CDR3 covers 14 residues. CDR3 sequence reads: CASSYPERGETQYF. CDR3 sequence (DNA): TGTGCCAGCAGTTACCCGGAGCGAGGGGAGACCCAGTACTTC.

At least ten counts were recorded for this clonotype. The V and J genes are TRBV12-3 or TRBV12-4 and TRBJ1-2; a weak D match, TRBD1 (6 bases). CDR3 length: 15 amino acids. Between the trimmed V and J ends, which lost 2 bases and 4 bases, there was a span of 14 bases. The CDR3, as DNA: TGTGCCAGCAGTTTAAAAGGAGGACAGTTCTATGGCTACACCTTC. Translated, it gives CASSLKGGQFYGYTF.

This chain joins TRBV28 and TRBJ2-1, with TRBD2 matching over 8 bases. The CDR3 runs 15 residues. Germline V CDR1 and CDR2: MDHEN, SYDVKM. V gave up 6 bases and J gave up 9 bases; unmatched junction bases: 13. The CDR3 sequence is CASSLPKAGASEQFF. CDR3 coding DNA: TGTGCCAGCAGCCTACCTAAAGCGGGAGCGAGTGAGCAGTTCTTC.

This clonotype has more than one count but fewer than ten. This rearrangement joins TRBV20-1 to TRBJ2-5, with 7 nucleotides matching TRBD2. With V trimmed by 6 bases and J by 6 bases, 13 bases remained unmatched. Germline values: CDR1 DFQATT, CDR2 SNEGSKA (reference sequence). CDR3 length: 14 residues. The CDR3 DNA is TGCAGTGCCCCGGTGGGGGGAGGGAGGCAGACCCAGTACTTC. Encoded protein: CSAPVGGGRQTQYF.

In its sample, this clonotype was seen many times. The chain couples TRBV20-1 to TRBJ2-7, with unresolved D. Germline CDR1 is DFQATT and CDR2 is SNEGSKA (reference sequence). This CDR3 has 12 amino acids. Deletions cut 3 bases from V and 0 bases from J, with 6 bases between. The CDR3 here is CSASTHSYEQYF. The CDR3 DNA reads TGCAGTGCTAGTACCCACTCCTACGAGCAGTACTTC.

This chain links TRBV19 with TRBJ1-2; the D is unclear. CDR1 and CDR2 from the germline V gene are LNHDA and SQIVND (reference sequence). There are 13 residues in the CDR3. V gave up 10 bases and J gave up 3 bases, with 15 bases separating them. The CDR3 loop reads CATPGRRDYGYTF. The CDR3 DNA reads TGTGCCACGCCGGGCAGGCGGGACTATGGCTACACCTTC.

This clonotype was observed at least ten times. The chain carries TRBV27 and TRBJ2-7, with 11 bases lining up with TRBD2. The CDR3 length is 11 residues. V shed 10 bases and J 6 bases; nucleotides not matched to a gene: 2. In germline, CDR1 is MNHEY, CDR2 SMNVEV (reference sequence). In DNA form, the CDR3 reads TGTGCCACAGGACTAGCGGGCGAGCAGTACTTC. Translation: CATGLAGEQYF.

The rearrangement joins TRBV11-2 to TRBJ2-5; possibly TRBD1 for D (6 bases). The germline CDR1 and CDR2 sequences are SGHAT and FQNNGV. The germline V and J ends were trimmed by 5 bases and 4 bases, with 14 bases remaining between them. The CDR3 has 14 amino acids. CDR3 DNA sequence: TGTGCCAGCAGCCCCCACAGGGCGCGAGAGACCCAGTACTTC. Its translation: CASSPHRARETQYF.

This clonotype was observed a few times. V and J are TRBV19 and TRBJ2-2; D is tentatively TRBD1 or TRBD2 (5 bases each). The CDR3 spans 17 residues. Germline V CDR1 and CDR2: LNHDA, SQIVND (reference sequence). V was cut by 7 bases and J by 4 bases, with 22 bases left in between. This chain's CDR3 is CASKFPTEGPFTGELFF. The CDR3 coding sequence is TGTGCCAGTAAATTCCCGACCGAGGGACCGTTCACCGGGGAGCTGTTTTTT.

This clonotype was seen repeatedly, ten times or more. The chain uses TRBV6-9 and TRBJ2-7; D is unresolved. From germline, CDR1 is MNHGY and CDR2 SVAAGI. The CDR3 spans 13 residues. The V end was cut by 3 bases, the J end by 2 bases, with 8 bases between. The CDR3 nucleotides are TGTGCCAGCAGTTACTTTTCCGCCTACGAGCAGTACTTC. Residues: CASSYFSAYEQYF.

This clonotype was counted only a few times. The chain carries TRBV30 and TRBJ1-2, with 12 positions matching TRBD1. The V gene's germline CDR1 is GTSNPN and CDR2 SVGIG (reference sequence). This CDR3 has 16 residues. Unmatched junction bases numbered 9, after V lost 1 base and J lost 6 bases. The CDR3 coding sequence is TGTGCCTGGAGTGCCGGGACAGGGGGCGCGGAGGATGGCTACACCTTC. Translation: CAWSAGTGGAEDGYTF.

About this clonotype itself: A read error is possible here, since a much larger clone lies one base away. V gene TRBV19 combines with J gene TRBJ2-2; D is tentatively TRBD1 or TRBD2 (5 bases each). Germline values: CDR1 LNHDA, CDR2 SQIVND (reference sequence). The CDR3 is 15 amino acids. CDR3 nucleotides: TGTGCCAGTAGTATTAGAGGGTCGGACACCGGGGAGCCGTTTTTT. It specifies CASSIRGSDTGEPFF.

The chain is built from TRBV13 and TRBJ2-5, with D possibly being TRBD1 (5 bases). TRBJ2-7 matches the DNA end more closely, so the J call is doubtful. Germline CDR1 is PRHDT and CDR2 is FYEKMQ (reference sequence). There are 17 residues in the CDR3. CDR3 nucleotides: TGTGCCAGCAGCTTACTCAGGTACAGGTTAGGATCCTACGAGCAGTACTTC. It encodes CASSLLRYRLGSYEQYF.